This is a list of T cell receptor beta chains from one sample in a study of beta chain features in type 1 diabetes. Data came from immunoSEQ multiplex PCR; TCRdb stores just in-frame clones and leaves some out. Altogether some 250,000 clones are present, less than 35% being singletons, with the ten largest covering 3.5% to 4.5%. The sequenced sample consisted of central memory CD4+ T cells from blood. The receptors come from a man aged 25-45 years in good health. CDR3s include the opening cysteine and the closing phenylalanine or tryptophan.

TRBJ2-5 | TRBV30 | CAWSDPYQRGFQETQYF
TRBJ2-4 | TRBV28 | CASTSHGLAGGLGYIQYF
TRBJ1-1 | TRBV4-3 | CAISQDLGTGNTEAFF
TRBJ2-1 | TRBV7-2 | CASSLRLYNEQFF
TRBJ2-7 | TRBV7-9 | CASSVQGVAQYF
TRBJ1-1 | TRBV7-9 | CASTIGAGTNTEAFF
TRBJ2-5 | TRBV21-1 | CASSKGGEHAKETQYF
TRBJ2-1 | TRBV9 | CASSVAVGDEQFF
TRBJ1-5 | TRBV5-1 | CASSRDGNQPQHF
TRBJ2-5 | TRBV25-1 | CASSESATVETQYF
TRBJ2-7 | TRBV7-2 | CASSLTSTGTYEQYF
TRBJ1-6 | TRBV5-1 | CASSLGHESAFSSPLHF
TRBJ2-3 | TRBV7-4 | CASHRETRGGTGDTQYF
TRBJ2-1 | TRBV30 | CAWSAPGRSYNEQFF
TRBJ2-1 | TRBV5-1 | CASSLLSGGNEQFF
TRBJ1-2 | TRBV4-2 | CATGQGGVYGYTF
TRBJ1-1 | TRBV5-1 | CASSKWPTGDTEAFF
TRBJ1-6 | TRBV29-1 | CSVDEGRGSPLHF
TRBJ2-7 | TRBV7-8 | CASSGGLNYEQYF
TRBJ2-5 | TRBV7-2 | CASSLAIHQETQYF
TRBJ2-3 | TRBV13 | CASSSREGTSGSSTDTQYF
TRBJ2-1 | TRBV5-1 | CASSLGHSIPDEQFF
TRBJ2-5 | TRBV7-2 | CASSFGVRETQYF
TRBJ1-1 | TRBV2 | CASSGSERTEAFF
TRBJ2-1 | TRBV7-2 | CASSSISHEQFF
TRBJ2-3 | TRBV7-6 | CASSLARGTDTQYF
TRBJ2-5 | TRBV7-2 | CASSGAGETQYF
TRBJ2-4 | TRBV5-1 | CASSRGAGEGAKNIQYF
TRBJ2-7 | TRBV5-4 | CASSLSGGLEQYF
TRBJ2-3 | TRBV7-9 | CASSLYTGATDTQYF
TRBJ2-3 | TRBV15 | CATSRDTPSGGATDTQYF